The clone carrying this T cell receptor (beta chain) was seen only a few times. Seattle's enrolled individuals joined amid active infection and were then monitored longitudinally. This sample was taken from a study of blood T cell repertoires in COVID-19. About the research overall: The United States, Italy and Spain were the sources of the acute and convalescent COVID-19 samples. PBMCs, B-cell-depleted T cells, or T cells provided the cDNA or gDNA that made up the material.

Trimming removed 5 bases at V and 7 bases at J, with 11 bases between. Germline assignment: CDR1 LGHDT and CDR2 YNNKEL (reference sequence). The CDR3 runs 12 residues. In the source study's methods: Quantification of nucleated cells was approximated via reference gene primer amplification. The protocol was immunoSEQ multiplex PCR, while the TCRdb copy is restricted to in-frame clones and leaves out a portion. V, J and clone size derive from that table, while D and trimming were established from the DNA sequence. The sample comprises approximately 150,000 clones, approximately 80% of which are singletons, and approximately 7.6% rests with the top ten.

The sequencing sample was made of peripheral blood. This rearrangement joins TRBV3-1 (or the pseudogene TRBV3-2) to TRBJ1-1, with TRBD1 as a possible D gene (5 bases). This receptor was taken from a woman aged 80 or over with COVID-19, enrolled during active disease. The CDR3 sequence is CASSSPGGEAFF. The CDR3 DNA is TGTGCCAGCAGCTCTCCCGGGGGTGAAGCTTTCTTT.